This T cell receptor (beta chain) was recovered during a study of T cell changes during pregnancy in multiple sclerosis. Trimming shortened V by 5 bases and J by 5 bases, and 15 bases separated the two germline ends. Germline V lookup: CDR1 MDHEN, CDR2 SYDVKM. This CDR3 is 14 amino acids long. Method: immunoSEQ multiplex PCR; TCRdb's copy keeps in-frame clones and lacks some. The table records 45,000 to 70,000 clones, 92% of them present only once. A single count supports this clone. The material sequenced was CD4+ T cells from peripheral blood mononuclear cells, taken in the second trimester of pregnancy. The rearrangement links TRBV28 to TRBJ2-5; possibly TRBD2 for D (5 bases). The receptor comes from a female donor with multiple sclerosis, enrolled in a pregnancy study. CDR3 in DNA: TGTGCCAGCAGTCCACCCGGGTCGGGGGAGACCCAGTACTTC. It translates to CASSPPGSGETQYF.